Presented here are 10 T cell receptor beta chains from one specimen sequenced in a study of beta chain features in type 1 diabetes. Study-level findings and limits: Type 1 diabetes patients had moderately but significantly shorter TCRB CDR3s in all four CD4+ subsets.

Sequencing targeted expressed TCRB transcripts, as all isolated RNA had been reverse transcribed. Measured with immunoSEQ multiplex PCR; TCRdb has only the in-frame clones, and not every one. The table shows about 270,000 clones, with roughly an eighth occurring only once. The antigens of these receptors remain unknown. Material: naive CD4+ T cells from blood. These receptors originate from a man aged 25-45 years with type 1 diabetes.

The rearrangement uses TRBV5-1 and TRBJ2-3; 9 bases match TRBD2. Germline CDR1 reads SGHRS; CDR2 reads YFSETQ. Unmatched junction bases numbered 7, after V lost 1 base and J lost 1 base. CDR3 length: 17 amino acids. The CDR3 spells CASSLPLAGAGTDTQYF. The CDR3 coding sequence is TGCGCCAGCAGCTTGCCATTAGCGGGAGCCGGCACAGATACGCAGTATTTT.

This clone was detected a few times. The chain carries TRBV30 and TRBJ2-6; a possible D gene is TRBD2 (5 bases). V was trimmed by 4 bases and J by 0 bases, leaving 10 bases between them. The germline V gene encodes CDR1 GTSNPN and CDR2 SVGIG (reference sequence). The CDR3 totals 15 residues. The DNA of the CDR3 is TGTGCCTGGAAAAGAGGGCTCTCTGGGGCCAACGTCCTGACTTTC. This sequence encodes CAWKRGLSGANVLTF.

This chain uses TRBV28 with TRBJ2-6; D is unclear. The V end was cut by 7 bases, the J end by 0 bases, with 13 bases between. The CDR3 has 16 residues. Germline CDR1 and CDR2: MDHEN and SYDVKM. The CDR3 coding sequence is TGTGCCAGCATTACCCGGTTCTACTCTGGGGCCAACGTCCTGACTTTC. Translating gives CASITRFYSGANVLTF.

This clone was picked up a small number of times. The V gene is TRBV18, the J gene TRBJ1-2, with 7 positions matching TRBD1. Germline CDR1 is KGHSH and CDR2 is LQKENI. The CDR3 contains 15 residues. V was pared by 1 base and J by 3 bases, with 5 bases of the junction left unmatched. The CDR3 spells CASSPRQGIDYGYTF. The DNA for the CDR3 is TGTGCCAGCTCACCACGACAGGGCATCGACTATGGCTACACCTTC.

The sample holds a few counts of this clone. This CDR3 reads CASTRTQVGSKQYF. CDR3 nucleotide sequence: TGTGCCAGCACCCGGACGCAGGTGGGGAGTAAGCAGTACTTC. The V and J genes are TRBV6-5 and TRBJ2-7; maybe TRBD2 (5 bases). This CDR3 spans 14 amino acids. Trimming left V 7 bases short and J 8 bases short, with 21 bases between. Germline CDR1 and CDR2: MNHEY and SVGAGI.

The chain links TRBV7-3 to TRBJ2-5; D uncertain. Germline CDR1 reads SGHTA; CDR2 reads FQGTGA. This CDR3 comprises 13 residues. Trimming removed 5 bases at V and 5 bases at J, with 12 bases between. The CDR3 DNA is TGTGCCAGCAGCCCCTCAACCGGGGAGACCCAGTACTTC. Protein sequence: CASSPSTGETQYF.

The V gene is TRBV27, the J gene TRBJ2-7, with D maybe TRBD2 (5 bases). The CDR3 sequence is 13 residues long. The germline V gene encodes CDR1 MNHEY and CDR2 SMNVEV (reference sequence). V lost 3 bases and J 6 bases, leaving 12 bases between the germline ends. The DNA for the CDR3 is TGTGCCAGCAGTTTGGCGGGTTGGGGCGAGCAGTACTTC. It codes for CASSLAGWGEQYF.

This clone was observed a handful of times. V is TRBV7-9 and J is TRBJ2-5; D not certain. Deletions cut 6 bases from V and 5 bases from J, with 13 bases between. CDR3 length equals 13 residues. Looked up from germline, CDR1 is SEHNR and CDR2 is FQNEAQ (reference sequence). This CDR3 is CASSFSSWETQYF. The CDR3 nucleotides are TGTGCCAGCAGTTTCTCCAGTTGGGAGACCCAGTACTTC. Full variable domain (outside the CDR3, taken from reference TRBV7-9 and TRBJ2-5): DTGVSQNPRHKITKRGQNVTFRCDPISEHNRLYWYRQTLGQGPEFLTYFQNEAQLEKSRLLSDRFSAERPKGSFSTLEIQRTEQGDSAMYLCASSFSSWETQYFGPGTRLLVL.

This clone was found a few times. This rearrangement joins TRBV14 to TRBJ2-7; D may be TRBD1 (6 bases). The CDR3 covers 16 residues. Trimming removed 3 bases at V and 0 bases at J, with 15 bases between. CDR1 is SGHDN, CDR2 FVKESK, per germline. CDR3 region: CASSHYRVTSSYEQYF. The DNA for the CDR3 is TGTGCCAGCAGCCATTACAGGGTAACGAGCTCCTACGAGCAGTACTTC.

The chain recombines TRBV6-1 with TRBJ2-7; tentative D call: TRBD2 (5 bases). V lost 6 bases to trimming and J lost 9 bases, with 15 bases between them. CDR1 and CDR2 (germline): MNHNS, SASEGT. There are 12 residues in the CDR3. The CDR3 nucleotides read TGTGCCAGCAGATCAACGGGGAGAGGGCAGTACTTC. Translating gives CASRSTGRGQYF.